This TCR beta chain was sequenced in a study of response to subunit inactivated influenza vaccine. General study points: With each seasonal influenza vaccination, the authors suggested, few new T cells are recruited.

From the RT-PCR reads, TCRdb called clonotypes with MiXCR, one entry per CDR3 protein. The sample contains about 800,000 distinct CDR3 sequences, 20% to 25% of which appear only once. This clonotype was counted a few times. Its cognate antigen is unknown. This clonotype originated in a man between 50 and 59 years old who received an inactivated influenza vaccine. The starting material was PBMCs from blood, obtained approximately 5 days after vaccination.

DNA for the CDR3: TGTGCCAGCAGCAAAGCAACAATTACTATCTCTGGGGCCAACGTCCTGACTTTC. Residues: CASSKATITISGANVLTF. The chain has TRBV21-1 and TRBJ2-6. TRBV21-1 counts as a pseudogene. CDR3 length equals 18 residues.